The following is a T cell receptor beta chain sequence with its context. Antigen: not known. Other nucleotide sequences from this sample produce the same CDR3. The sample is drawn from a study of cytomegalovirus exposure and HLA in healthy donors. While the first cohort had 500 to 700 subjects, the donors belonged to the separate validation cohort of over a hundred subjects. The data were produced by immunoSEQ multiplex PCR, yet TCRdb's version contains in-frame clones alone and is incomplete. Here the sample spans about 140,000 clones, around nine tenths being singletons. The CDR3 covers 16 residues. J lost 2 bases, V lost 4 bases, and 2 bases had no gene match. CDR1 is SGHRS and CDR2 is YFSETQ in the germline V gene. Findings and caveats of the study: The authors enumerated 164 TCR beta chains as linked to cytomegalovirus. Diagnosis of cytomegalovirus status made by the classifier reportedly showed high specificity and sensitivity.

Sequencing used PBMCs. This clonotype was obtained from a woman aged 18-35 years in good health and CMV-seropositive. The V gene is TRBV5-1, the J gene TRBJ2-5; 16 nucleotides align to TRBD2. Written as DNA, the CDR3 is TGCGCCAGCAGCCTGGGACTAGCGGGGGGGCAAGAGACCCAGTACTTC. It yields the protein CASSLGLAGGQETQYF.